This TCR beta chain was observed in a study of long-term antiretroviral therapy in people with HIV. Looked up from germline, CDR1 is GTSNPN and CDR2 is SVGIG (reference sequence). Trimming removed 7 bases from V and 5 bases from J; junction bases left unmatched: 8. There are 13 residues in the CDR3. Survey level was the resolution at which the v3.0 immunoSEQ assay ran. The table came from immunoSEQ multiplex PCR; TCRdb's copy has only in-frame clones and leaves some out. Of about 30,000 clones in the sample, just under 80% were seen once. The sequencing here drew on unsorted PBMCs, taken 1.5 years before starting antiretroviral therapy. This TCR was sampled from a man aged 18 to 29 with HIV. The chain joins TRBV30 to TRBJ1-1; TRBD1 agrees at 9 bases. The CDR3 DNA sequence: TGTGCCTCCGCCGGGACAGGGAGAACTGAAGCTTTCTTT. This translates into CASAGTGRTEAFF.